These 10 T cell receptor beta chains came from one sample sequenced in a study of shared clonotypes between healthy human individuals. Generated by immunoSEQ multiplex PCR, the TCRdb table keeps only in-frame clones and is missing some. Among about 2 million clones listed, over 85% were seen once. As defined, naive CD8 cells were CD45RO-negative and positively selected for CCR7, with terminally differentiated effector memory CD45RA+ cells excluded. The sample comprised naive CD8+ T cells sorted from blood. Receptors originate from a man aged 18 to 30 in good health.

This clone was counted a single time. The CDR3 is CAISGDRFNSPLHF. The CDR3 DNA is TGTGCCATCAGTGGAGACAGGTTCAATTCACCCCTCCACTTT. The chain joins TRBV10-3 to TRBJ1-6, with a possible D match to TRBD1 (6 bases). This CDR3 has 14 amino acids. Per germline, CDR1 ENHRY and CDR2 SYGVKD. V was trimmed by 4 bases and J by 7 bases, leaving 11 bases between them.

The rearrangement links TRBV11-2 to TRBJ1-3, with 7 positions matching TRBD1. V lost 1 base to trimming and J lost 4 bases; unmatched junction nucleotides: 7. The CDR3 loop spans 16 amino acids. Looked up from germline, CDR1 is SGHAT and CDR2 is FQNNGV. The DNA for the CDR3 is TGTGCCAGCAGCTTAGTACCTGGGACAGTCGGAAACACCATATATTTT. Its protein is CASSLVPGTVGNTIYF.

This chain connects TRBV21-1 to TRBJ1-3. TRBV21-1 counts as a pseudogene. The CDR3 totals 16 residues. The chain's CDR3 is CASDGTPTGSGNTIYF. The DNA of the CDR3 is TGTGCCAGCGACGGAACGCCGACGGGCTCTGGAAACACCATATATTTT.

About this clone itself: With a much larger clone just one base away, this may be a read error. This same CDR3 is encoded by further DNA sequences in the sample. V is TRBV11-2 and J is TRBJ1-1, with D uncertain. The CDR3 consists of 12 residues. The germline CDR1 and CDR2 sequences are SGHAT and FQNNGV. V gave up 3 bases and J gave up 3 bases, with 5 bases separating them. The CDR3 loop reads CASSFGDTEAFF. The CDR3 DNA is TGTGCCAGCAGCTTTGGTGACACTGAAGCTTTCTTT.

This clone has just one count. CDR3 sequence reads: CASYGTRSNQPQHF. CDR3 coding DNA: TGCGCCAGCTACGGGACGCGATCCAATCAGCCCCAGCATTTT. The chain links TRBV23-1 to TRBJ1-5, with a weak D call TRBD1 (5 bases). TRBV23-1 is designated an ORF whose function remains uncertain. V lost 8 bases to trimming and J lost 3 bases, with 14 bases between them. The CDR3 totals 14 residues.

The chain combines TRBV7-9 with TRBJ1-2; D is unresolved. The ends were cut back, 4 bases at V and 3 bases at J, with 12 bases in the middle. Germline V gene data show CDR1 as SEHNR and CDR2 as FQNEAQ (reference sequence). The length of the CDR3 is 14 residues. The CDR3 here is CASSSPGSHYGYTF. CDR3 nucleotides: TGTGCCAGCAGCTCTCCCGGTTCGCACTATGGCTACACCTTC.

The chain recombines TRBV6-5 with TRBJ2-3; no definite D call. The CDR3 length is 14 residues. Germline V CDR1 and CDR2: MNHEY, SVGAGI. The V end was cut by 4 bases, the J end by 0 bases, with 8 bases between. CDR3 sequence: CASSSYQSTDTQYF. In nucleotides, the CDR3 is TGTGCCAGCAGTTCCTACCAGAGCACAGATACGCAGTATTTT.

V gene TRBV27 combines with J gene TRBJ2-6; 9 nucleotides line up with TRBD1. The CDR3 is 16 residues long. In germline, CDR1 is MNHEY, CDR2 SMNVEV (reference sequence). After removal of 5 bases from V and 3 bases from J, the junction contained 5 bases not matched to a gene. The CDR3 region is CASSRTGAFGANVLTF. The CDR3 region has the DNA TGTGCCAGCAGTCGGACAGGGGCTTTTGGGGCCAACGTCCTGACTTTC.

The chain is built from TRBV4-3 and TRBJ1-1, with 7 bases lining up with TRBD1. Germline CDR1 reads LGHNA; CDR2 reads YSLEER. V shed 1 base and J 2 bases; nucleotides not matched to a gene: 7. The CDR3 contains 16 residues. CDR3 DNA sequence: TGCGCCAGCAGCCAAGGTACAGGGGATTTTAACACTGAAGCTTTCTTT. This encodes CASSQGTGDFNTEAFF.

This rearrangement joins TRBV28 to TRBJ2-5, with TRBD1 matching 9 bases. The ends lost 6 bases at V and 6 bases at J; junction bases unmatched: 11. From germline, CDR1 is MDHEN and CDR2 SYDVKM. The CDR3 has 15 residues. Here the CDR3 reads CASRSPRGTGQTQYF. CDR3 in DNA: TGTGCCAGCAGGTCCCCCCGTGGGACAGGGCAGACCCAGTACTTC.